These 13 T cell receptor beta chains were all obtained from the same sample, sequenced in a study of blood T cell repertoires in COVID-19. Generated by immunoSEQ multiplex PCR, the TCRdb table keeps only in-frame clones and is missing some. Counted here are approximately 350,000 clones, over 80% occurring once; the ten biggest clones make up nearly 6.5%. Sequenced: peripheral blood. These TCRs come from a woman aged 50 to 60 with COVID-19, enrolled during active disease.

The chain has TRBV11-2 and TRBJ2-5, with D possibly matching TRBD2 (5 bases). The germline V gene encodes CDR1 SGHAT and CDR2 FQNNGV. There are 15 residues in the CDR3. V was pared by 3 bases and J by 7 bases, with 18 bases between. The CDR3 here is CASSFEPGSTTTQYF. CDR3 coding DNA: TGTGCCAGCAGCTTCGAACCGGGATCCACGACGACCCAGTACTTC.

The chain carries TRBV15 and TRBJ2-7; 7 bases fit TRBD1. From germline, CDR1 is LNHNV and CDR2 YYDKDF (reference sequence). The CDR3 contains 16 residues. V trimming: 0 bases; J trimming: 4 bases; junction bases outside the gene matches: 9. The CDR3 DNA reads as TGTGCCACCAGCAGAGATACGGGACAGTCTTTTTACGAGCAGTACTTC. Its protein is CATSRDTGQSFYEQYF.

This clone was counted at least ten times. V usage is TRBV7-2 and J usage is TRBJ2-5; D is possibly TRBD2 (6 bases). The CDR3 extends over 16 amino acids. V gave up 2 bases and J gave up 1 base, with 14 bases separating them. CDR1 and CDR2 from the germline V gene are SGHTA and FQGNSA. The CDR3 region has the DNA TGTGCCAGCAGCTTATTGTGGCGGGACCCCCAAGAGACCCAGTACTTC. Its protein product is CASSLLWRDPQETQYF.

The chain carries TRBV6-5 and TRBJ2-1; TRBD1 matches at 8 bases. V lost 4 bases, J lost 4 bases, and 6 bases stayed unmatched. Germline CDR1 is MNHEY and CDR2 is SVGAGI. The CDR3 covers 15 residues. The CDR3 sequence is CASSFGQGTYNEQFF. CDR3 in DNA: TGTGCCAGCAGTTTCGGACAGGGAACATACAATGAGCAGTTCTTC.

This chain connects TRBV3-1 (or the pseudogene TRBV3-2) to TRBJ2-7; D might be TRBD1 (6 bases). The germline V gene has CDR1 LGHDT and CDR2 YNNKEL (reference sequence). The CDR3 length is 16 residues. V was pared by 4 bases and J by 3 bases, with 19 bases between. The chain's CDR3 is CASSPTSGERVYEQYF. The CDR3 DNA follows: TGTGCCAGCAGCCCAACCTCAGGGGAGAGAGTCTACGAGCAGTACTTC.

In DNA form, the CDR3 reads TGTGCCAGCAGCAAAGGACAGGGGGCCTACGAGCAGTACTTC. It encodes CASSKGQGAYEQYF. The V and J genes are TRBV11-1 and TRBJ2-7, with TRBD1 matching over 10 bases. The length of the CDR3 is 14 residues. V was clipped by 5 bases and J by 2 bases; unmatched bases: 3. Germline V CDR1 and CDR2: SGHAT, FQDESV (reference sequence). Using reference TRBV11-1 and TRBJ2-7 for the parts outside the CDR3, the full variable domain is EAEVAQSPRYKITEKSQAVAFWCDPISGHATLYWYRQILGQGPELLVQFQDESVVDDSQLPKDRFSAERLKGVDSTLKIQPAELGDSAMYLCASSKGQGAYEQYFGPGTRLTVT.

This chain links TRBV5-6 with TRBJ2-2, with TRBD1 matching 10 bases. The CDR3 totals 14 residues. Per germline, CDR1 SGHDT and CDR2 YYEEEE. The trim removed 4 bases at V and 7 bases at J, leaving 4 bases unmatched. The chain's CDR3 is CASSRDRGRGELFF. In nucleotides, the CDR3 is TGTGCCAGCAGCCGGGACAGGGGACGCGGGGAGCTGTTTTTT.

V usage is TRBV5-6 and J usage is TRBJ2-3; no definite D call. The CDR3 totals 14 residues. The germline CDR1 and CDR2 sequences are SGHDT and YYEEEE. V was shortened by 0 bases and J by 0 bases, with 5 bases between the two germline ends. The CDR3 reads CASSLGASTDTQYF. Here the CDR3 DNA reads TGTGCCAGCAGCTTGGGAGCTAGCACAGATACGCAGTATTTT.

The chain joins TRBV27 to TRBJ2-1; D gene unclear. CDR3 length: 14 amino acids. Trimming took off 8 bases at V and 4 bases at J, with 15 bases between the two ends. Germline V gives CDR1 MNHEY, CDR2 SMNVEV (reference sequence). CDR3 coding DNA: TGTGCCAGCTTACCGGAGCTTGGGTACAATGAGCAGTTCTTC. This encodes CASLPELGYNEQFF.

The chain links TRBV25-1 to TRBJ1-1; 10 bases fit TRBD1. Germline values: CDR1 MGHDK, CDR2 SYGVNS. There are 15 residues in the CDR3. Trimming removed 7 bases from V and 5 bases from J; junction bases left unmatched: 10. The CDR3 DNA reads TGTGCCAGCACACCCGCCGGACAGGGGGTGACTGAAGCTTTCTTT. The encoded protein is CASTPAGQGVTEAFF. Looking up the rest from reference TRBV25-1 and TRBJ1-1 gives the full variable domain: EADIYQTPRYLVIGTGKKITLECSQTMGHDKMYWYQQDPGMELHLIHYSYGVNSTEKGDLSSESTVSRIRTEHFPLTLESARPSHTSQYLCASTPAGQGVTEAFFGQGTRLTVV.

This chain uses TRBV30 with TRBJ2-7; 15 bases match TRBD2. This CDR3 contains 15 residues. Germline loops: CDR1 GTSNPN, CDR2 SVGIG (reference sequence). This CDR3 reads CARGTSGRNLDEQYF. In DNA form, the CDR3 reads TGTGCGCGGGGGACTAGCGGGAGGAATCTCGACGAGCAGTACTTC.

This clone showed up just once. The same CDR3 also results from other DNA sequences found in this sample. This chain connects TRBV5-1 to TRBJ1-1; D gene uncertain. With 0 bases removed from V and 3 bases from J, the gap between germline ends came to 6 bases. The CDR3 is made up of 13 amino acids. Germline V CDR1 and CDR2: SGHRS, YFSETQ. CDR3 DNA: TGCGCCAGCAGCTTGGCACCGGACACTGAAGCTTTCTTT. This translates into CASSLAPDTEAFF. The full variable domain, completed using reference TRBV5-1 and TRBJ1-1, is KAGVTQTPRYLIKTRGQQVTLSCSPISGHRSVSWYQQTPGQGLQFLFEYFSETQRNKGNFPGRFSGRQFSNSRSEMNVSTLELGDSALYLCASSLAPDTEAFFGQGTRLTVV.

The gene calls are TRBV18 and TRBJ2-3, with D maybe TRBD1 (6 bases). The CDR3 is 19 residues long. The germline V gene has CDR1 KGHSH and CDR2 LQKENI. Between the trimmed V and J ends, which lost 3 bases and 0 bases, there was a span of 22 bases. CDR3 nucleotide sequence: TGTGCCAGCTCACCCTCTACAGGGTACGTCCGTACTAGCACAGATACGCAGTATTTT. This encodes CASSPSTGYVRTSTDTQYF.